Listed below are T cell receptor beta chains from one sample, sequenced in a study of CD8 T cells in ankylosing spondylitis. TCRdb analysed the 5' RACE reads with MiXCR anew, one entry per CDR3 protein. The data contain about 140,000 distinct CDR3 sequences, roughly 8% of them singletons. Sequenced material: synovial fluid, either unsorted or a sorted T cell fraction (not recorded which). Receptors originate from a male donor with ankylosing spondylitis. Both conserved end residues are part of each CDR3. D genes are given only for firm matches. Expanded clones get a size class; other rows say once, few or many, or leave the size out.

TRBV19	NA	TRBD2	TRBJ2-2	16	CASSRPSGAGAGELFF	TGTGCCAGTAGTAGGCCTAGCGGGGCTGGGGCCGGGGAGCTGTTTTTT
TRBV11-2	many	NA	TRBJ2-1	17	CASSLRSPGPFLNEQFF	TGTGCCAGCAGCTTAAGGTCACCGGGACCCTTCCTTAATGAGCAGTTCTTC
TRBV6-1	many	NA	TRBJ2-7	11	CATGRYYEQYF	TGTGCCACTGGACGGTACTACGAGCAGTACTTC
TRBV3-1	NA	TRBD2	TRBJ2-1	17	CASSPGSGRGAYNEQFF	TGTGCCAGCAGCCCAGGAAGCGGGAGAGGTGCCTACAATGAGCAGTTCTTC
TRBV9	many	TRBD1	TRBJ2-7	14	CASSSRDRVDEQYF	TGTGCCAGCAGCTCCCGGGACAGGGTTGACGAGCAGTACTTC
TRBV29-1	many	NA	TRBJ2-3	14	CSGLWGFHRGTQYF	TGCAGCGGACTATGGGGCTTCCACAGAGGTACGCAGTATTTT
TRBV14	many	NA	TRBJ2-1	13	CASSPDSYNEQFF	TGTGCCAGCAGCCCGGACAGTTACAATGAGCAGTTCTTC
TRBV14	many	TRBD2	TRBJ2-3	21	CASSPDPGTSGTRPRGDTQYF	TGTGCCAGCAGCCCCGACCCCGGGACTAGCGGGACGAGGCCTCGGGGGGATACGCAGTATTTT
TRBV7-2	many	NA	TRBJ2-5	14	CASSQSLYQETQYF	TGTGCCAGCAGCCAGAGTTTGTACCAAGAGACCCAGTACTTC
TRBV20-1	NA	TRBD2	TRBJ2-3	16	CSAESRDYSLEGTQYF	TGCAGTGCCGAGTCTCGGGACTACTCTCTTGAGGGTACGCAGTATTTT
TRBV5-1	NA	TRBD1	TRBJ1-6	15	CASTETGTKRTPLHF	TGCGCCAGCACCGAGACAGGGACTAAGAGGACACCCCTCCACTTT
TRBV5-1	many	TRBD1	TRBJ1-6	14	CASSLDRGHSPLHF	TGCGCCAGCAGCCTGGACAGGGGGCATTCACCCCTCCACTTT
TRBV7-2	few	NA	TRBJ2-3	14	CASSFFVSTDTQYF	TGTGCCAGCAGCTTCTTCGTGAGCACAGATACGCAGTATTTT
TRBV5-6	many	TRBD1	TRBJ2-4	14	CASSPGTGGNIQYF	TGTGCCAGCAGCCCGGGGACAGGGGGAAACATTCAGTACTTC
TRBV7-9	few	TRBD1	TRBJ1-5	15	CASSPGTGGNQPQHF	TGTGCCAGCAGCCCCGGGACAGGGGGCAATCAGCCCCAGCATTTT
TRBV5-1	few	NA	TRBJ2-7	14	CASSFQQGINEQYF	TGCGCCAGCAGCTTTCAACAGGGCATCAACGAGCAGTACTTC
TRBV20-1	few	TRBD2	TRBJ2-3	14	CSAKLAGGTDTQYF	TGCAGTGCTAAGTTAGCGGGAGGAACAGATACGCAGTATTTT
TRBV6-1	NA	NA	TRBJ2-6	14	CASGSTSGANVLTF	TGTGCCAGCGGCTCCACGTCTGGGGCCAACGTCCTGACTTTC
TRBV30	many	NA	TRBJ1-2	12	CAWIMDSGALTF	TGTGCCTGGATAATGGATTCAGGGGCTCTCACCTTC
TRBV7-9	NA	NA	TRBJ1-5	12	CASSFWGGTQHF	TGTGCCAGCAGCTTTTGGGGGGGGACCCAGCATTTT
TRBV4-1	NA	NA	TRBJ1-4	17	CASSWRVSPLTNEKLFF	TGCGCCAGCAGCTGGCGGGTCTCCCCCTTAACTAATGAAAAACTGTTTTTT
TRBV20-1	many	NA	TRBJ1-1	14	CSATEGGATTEAFF	TGCAGTGCAACGGAAGGGGGGGCGACCACTGAAGCTTTCTTT
TRBV6-5	few	TRBD1	TRBJ1-1	15	CASSYSTGASTEAFF	TGTGCCAGCAGTTACTCGACAGGGGCGAGCACTGAAGCTTTCTTT
TRBV7-2	many	NA	TRBJ1-3	13	CASSPNREDTIYF	TGTGCCAGCAGCCCAAACAGGGAAGACACCATATATTTT
TRBV2	NA	TRBD2	TRBJ2-3	16	CASSRTSGGLTDTQYF	TGTGCCAGCAGCAGGACTAGCGGGGGGCTCACAGATACGCAGTATTTT
TRBV15	many	TRBD2	TRBJ2-3	17	CATSRDLPSGSSDTQYF	TGTGCCACCAGCAGAGATCTTCCTAGCGGGAGCTCAGATACGCAGTATTTT
TRBV6-1	many	TRBD2	TRBJ2-3	15	CASSRDYASTDTQYF	TGTGCCAGCAGCCGGGACTACGCTAGCACAGATACGCAGTATTTT
TRBV12-3/TRBV12-4	few	NA	TRBJ2-7	15	CASSCGAGCSYEQYF	TGTGCCAGCTCATGCGGGGCAGGGTGCTCCTACGAGCAGTACTTC
TRBV20-1	few	NA	TRBJ1-1	13	CSAPAPPRPEAFF	TGCAGTGCGCCGGCCCCGCCTCGCCCTGAAGCTTTCTTT
TRBV6-6	many	NA	TRBJ1-3	15	CASSYSTHSGNTIYF	TGTGCCAGCAGTTACTCGACCCACTCTGGAAACACCATATATTTT
TRBV24-1	many	NA	TRBJ2-1	12	CATSEANNEQFF	TGTGCCACCAGTGAAGCTAACAATGAGCAGTTCTTC
TRBV10-3	many	NA	TRBJ1-1	13	CAIRETGYTEAFF	TGTGCCATCAGAGAAACAGGTTACACTGAAGCTTTCTTT
TRBV24-1	many	TRBD2	TRBJ2-3	13	CATSLAGEDTQYF	TGTGCCACCTCACTAGCGGGAGAGGATACGCAGTATTTT
TRBV5-6	few	NA	TRBJ2-7	13	CASSLAGGCEQYF	TGTGCCAGCAGCTTGGCGGGGGGCTGCGAGCAGTACTTC
TRBV6-2/TRBV6-3	many	NA	TRBJ2-1	13	CASTPSGWNEQFF	TGTGCCAGCACCCCCTCTGGATGGAATGAGCAGTTCTTC
TRBV29-1	NA	NA	TRBJ2-2	12	CSVGRVTGELFF	TGCAGCGTTGGAAGGGTGACAGGGGAGCTGTTTTTT
TRBV4-2	NA	NA	TRBJ1-5	14	CAIGPGPGEQPQHF	TGTGCCATCGGCCCCGGGCCAGGGGAACAGCCCCAGCATTTT
TRBV7-2	medium-sized	NA	TRBJ1-1	13	CASSLWEATEAFF	TGTGCCAGCAGCTTATGGGAGGCCACTGAAGCTTTCTTT
TRBV5-6	few	NA	TRBJ2-7	15	CASSAGPGSSYEQYF	TGTGCCAGCAGCGCCGGTCCGGGGAGCTCCTACGAGCAGTACTTC
TRBV12-3/TRBV12-4	few	TRBD2	TRBJ2-3	15	CASSFWSGSSDTQYF	TGTGCCAGCAGTTTCTGGAGCGGGAGTTCAGATACGCAGTATTTT
TRBV7-2	few	NA	TRBJ1-3	14	CASSPGTPGNTIYF	TGTGCCAGCAGCCCCGGGACACCTGGAAACACCATATATTTT
TRBV5-4	NA	NA	TRBJ1-2	14	CASSPPGEVYGYTF	TGTGCCAGCAGCCCCCCCGGGGAGGTCTATGGCTACACCTTC
TRBV20-1	many	NA	TRBJ1-2	13	CSAIDRPYGGYTF	TGCAGTGCAATTGACAGGCCTTATGGGGGCTACACCTTC
TRBV7-2	many	TRBD2	TRBJ2-3	17	CASSLGGSGGARDTQYF	TGTGCCAGCAGCTTAGGTGGTAGCGGGGGGGCACGAGATACGCAGTATTTT
TRBV15	NA	NA	TRBJ1-1	14	CATSRERQVRQAFF	TGTGCCACCAGCAGAGAGAGACAGGTCAGGCAGGCTTTCTTT
TRBV18	few	NA	TRBJ2-3	13	CASSPQLTDTQYF	TGTGCCAGCTCACCACAATTAACAGATACGCAGTATTTT